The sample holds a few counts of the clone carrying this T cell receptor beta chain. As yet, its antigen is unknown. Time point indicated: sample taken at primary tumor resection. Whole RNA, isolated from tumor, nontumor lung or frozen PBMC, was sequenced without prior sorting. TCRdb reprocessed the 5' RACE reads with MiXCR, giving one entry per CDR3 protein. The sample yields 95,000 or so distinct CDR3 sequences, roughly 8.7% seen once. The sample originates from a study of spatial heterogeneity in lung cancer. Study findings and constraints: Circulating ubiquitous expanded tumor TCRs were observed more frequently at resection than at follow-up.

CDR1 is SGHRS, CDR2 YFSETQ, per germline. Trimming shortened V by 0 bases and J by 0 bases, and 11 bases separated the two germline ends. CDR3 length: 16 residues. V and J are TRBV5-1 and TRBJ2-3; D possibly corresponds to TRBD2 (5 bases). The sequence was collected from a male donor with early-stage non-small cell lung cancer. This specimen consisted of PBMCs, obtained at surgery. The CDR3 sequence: CASSLAGIGSTDTQYF. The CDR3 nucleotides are TGCGCCAGCAGCTTGGCCGGGATAGGGAGCACAGATACGCAGTATTTT.